These 6 T cell receptor beta chains came from one sample sequenced in a study of CD8+CD57+ T cells in acquired aplastic anemia. Patients who underwent sequencing had shown CD8+CD57+ cell expansion by flow cytometry. TCR beta VDJ combinations and CDR3 sequences were profiled from genomic DNA. From the reads, TCRdb called clonotypes with MiXCR, one entry per CDR3 protein. The sample has hundreds of thousands of distinct CDR3 sequences; roughly 50% are singletons. Sequencing was carried out using sorted CD4+, CD8+, or CD8+CD57+ T cells (not recorded which) from PBMCs. All receptors derive from a human donor with aplastic anemia.

This clonotype was observed a few times. The V gene is TRBV2, the J gene TRBJ2-7; D call uncertain. Germline assignment: CDR1 SNHLY and CDR2 FYNNEI. The CDR3 is 13 amino acids. Trimming pared 2 bases from V and 3 bases from J, leaving 8 bases between. The CDR3 is CASSELSNYEQYF. The CDR3 region has the DNA TGTGCCAGCAGTGAACTCTCCAACTACGAGCAGTACTTC.

In regard to this clonotype: It is unclear where the CDR3 begins or ends on the DNA, so no DNA is shown, and the CDR3 is as TCRdb lists it. The chain employs TRBV19 and TRBJ2-7; the tabulated D call, TRBD1, remains unverified against the DNA. The CDR3 extends over 14 residues, inclusive of both ends. In germline, CDR1 is LNHDA, CDR2 SQIVND (reference sequence). The CDR3 loop is CASSVGQGTGELYF.

To note about this clonotype: A much more abundant neighbour one base away suggests this may be a read error. V and J are TRBV24-1 and TRBJ2-5, with TRBD1 identical over 8 bases. Germline-derived CDR1 and CDR2 are KGHDR and SFDVKD. The length of the CDR3 is 15 residues. CDR3 in amino acids: CTTSDRQGLQETQYF. CDR3 nucleotides: TGTACCACCAGTGATCGACAGGGGCTCCAAGAGACCCAGTACTTC.

In its sample, this clonotype was seen many times. A junction end diverges from the germline sequence, so it may reflect a read error. The chain uses TRBV20-1 and TRBJ2-7, with a tentative D call TRBD2 (5 bases). Germline-derived CDR1 and CDR2 are DFQATT and SNEGSKA (reference sequence). The CDR3 loop spans 14 amino acids. CDR3 residues: CSARDGISSHEQYF. DNA for the CDR3: TGCAGTGCTAGAGACGGGATTAGCTCCCACGAGCAGTACTTC.

The chain combines TRBV29-1 with TRBJ1-2; tentative D call: TRBD1 (6 bases). V was shortened by 3 bases and J by 8 bases, with 16 bases between the two germline ends. The CDR3 totals 13 residues. Germline CDR1 SQVTM, CDR2 ANQGSEA. The CDR3 bases are TGCAGCGTTGACAGGGGACTTAAATTGGGCTACACCTTC. Translated, it gives CSVDRGLKLGYTF.

The V call is TRBV29-1, the J call TRBJ2-5; tentatively, D is TRBD1 (5 bases). This CDR3 contains 14 residues. Germline loops: CDR1 SQVTM, CDR2 ANQGSEA. V was pared by 6 bases and J by 5 bases, with 19 bases between. For the CDR3, the DNA is TGCAGCGTGGCCAGGGCGTCCCAAGGGGAGACCCAGTACTTC. This translates into CSVARASQGETQYF.